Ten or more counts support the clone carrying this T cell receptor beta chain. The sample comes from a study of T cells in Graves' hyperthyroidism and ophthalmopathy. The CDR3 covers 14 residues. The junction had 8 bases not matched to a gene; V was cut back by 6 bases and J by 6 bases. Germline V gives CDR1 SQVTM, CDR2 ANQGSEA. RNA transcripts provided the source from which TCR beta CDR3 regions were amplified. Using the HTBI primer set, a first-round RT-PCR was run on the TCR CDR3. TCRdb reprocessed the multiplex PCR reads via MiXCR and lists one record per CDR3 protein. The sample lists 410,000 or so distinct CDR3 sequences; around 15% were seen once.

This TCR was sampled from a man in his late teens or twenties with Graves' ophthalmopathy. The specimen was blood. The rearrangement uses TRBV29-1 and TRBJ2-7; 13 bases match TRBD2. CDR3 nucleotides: TGCAGCGTACAACTAGCGGGAGGGCCCGGCGAGCAGTACTTC. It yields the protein CSVQLAGGPGEQYF.